The rows below give T cell receptor beta chains drawn from one sample of a study of T-cell memory formation after mild COVID-19. Via MiXCR, TCRdb re-called the 5' RACE reads, giving one row per CDR3 protein. The repertoire consists of about 57,000 distinct CDR3 sequences, with 12% occurring once and the leading ten covering 24%. Specimen: PBMCs or a T cell subset sorted from them (not recorded which). The receptor set was obtained from a man younger than 35 who had mild COVID-19 (a few samples of this study predate the infection). Cell type and time point are not known. Each CDR3 is given with its conserved first and last residue. A D gene is named only where the DNA matches it firmly. Not every row has a clone size; where given, it reads once, few, many or a size class.

cdr3_aa	cdr3_nt	clone_size	v_call	j_call	d_call
CASSLTSGGTSSSYNEQFF	TGTGCCAGCAGTTTAACTAGCGGGGGGACCTCGAGCTCCTACAATGAGCAGTTCTTC	-	TRBV6-2/TRBV6-3	TRBJ2-1	TRBD2
CASSLAPGRYNEQFF	TGTGCCAGCAGCTTAGCCCCGGGACGATACAATGAGCAGTTCTTC	-	TRBV7-2	TRBJ2-1	-
CASSSQGGYTF	TGTGCCAGCAGCTCACAGGGCGGCTACACCTTC	many	TRBV7-9	TRBJ1-2	-
CASSPLGGDTEAFF	TGTGCCAGCTCACCCCTCGGGGGGGACACTGAAGCTTTCTTT	few	TRBV18	TRBJ1-1	-
CSGLLLVSYNEQFF	TGCAGCGGACTCCTTCTGGTTTCCTACAATGAGCAGTTCTTC	-	TRBV29-1	TRBJ2-1	-
CASSRTTGVVTDTQYF	TGCGCCAGCAGCCGAACGACAGGGGTTGTGACAGATACGCAGTATTTT	many	TRBV5-1	TRBJ2-3	TRBD1
CSLIAGPGHNEQFF	TGCAGCTTAATAGCGGGGCCAGGCCACAATGAGCAGTTCTTC	few	TRBV29-1	TRBJ2-1	TRBD2
CASSLNLIEQYF	TGTGCCAGCAGTTTAAACCTGATCGAGCAGTACTTC	-	TRBV12-3/TRBV12-4	TRBJ2-7	-
CASSLGRRETQYF	TGTGCCAGCAGTTTAGGCCGGCGAGAGACCCAGTACTTC	many	TRBV12-3/TRBV12-4	TRBJ2-5	-
CATTFVQGLKEQYF	TGTGCCACCACTTTTGTACAGGGTCTAAAAGAGCAGTACTTC	-	TRBV11-2	TRBJ2-7	-
CSAREFGGIPSNQPQHF	TGCAGTGCTAGAGAGTTTGGGGGGATTCCTAGCAATCAGCCCCAGCATTTT	many	TRBV20-1	TRBJ1-5	-
CASSFNDQGGYTF	TGTGCCAGCAGCTTCAACGATCAGGGCGGCTACACCTTC	many	TRBV7-2	TRBJ1-2	-
CASSLRAIGDDTGELFF	TGTGCCAGCAGCTTACGTGCCATTGGGGATGACACCGGGGAGCTGTTTTTT	few	TRBV7-6	TRBJ2-2	-
CASGPNGGNTIYF	TGTGCCAGCGGTCCTAACGGTGGAAACACCATATATTTT	many	TRBV12-3/TRBV12-4	TRBJ1-3	-
CASSLGTGQGTQYF	TGCGCCAGCAGCCTAGGGACAGGGCAGGGGACCCAGTACTTC	many	TRBV5-1	TRBJ2-5	TRBD1
CASSLAGLAGEETQYF	TGTGCTAGCAGCTTAGCGGGACTAGCGGGAGAAGAGACCCAGTACTTC	-	TRBV7-7	TRBJ2-5	TRBD2
CASSPGTSGGEPYEQYF	TGTGCCAGCAGCCCTGGGACTAGCGGGGGGGAACCCTACGAGCAGTACTTC	-	TRBV12-3/TRBV12-4	TRBJ2-7	TRBD2
CATFRSPQETQYF	TGTGCCACCTTCCGGAGTCCCCAAGAGACCCAGTACTTC	-	TRBV27	TRBJ2-5	-
CASSVTGANDNTGELFF	TGTGCCAGCAGCGTGACAGGGGCGAACGATAACACCGGGGAGCTGTTTTTT	-	TRBV9	TRBJ2-2	TRBD1
CASSLARGRETQYF	TGTGCCAGCAGCTTGGCCCGAGGGAGGGAGACCCAGTACTTC	few	TRBV5-6	TRBJ2-5	-
CASSPRTGTDTQYF	TGCGCCAGCAGCCCGAGGACAGGCACAGATACGCAGTATTTT	-	TRBV5-1	TRBJ2-3	-
CASSPVPGWGGDTQYF	TGTGCCAGCAGCCCCGTTCCGGGGTGGGGAGGGGATACGCAGTATTTT	few	TRBV7-2	TRBJ2-3	TRBD2
CSVGGGGPDTQYF	TGCAGCGTTGGTGGGGGGGGTCCAGATACGCAGTATTTT	few	TRBV29-1	TRBJ2-3	TRBD2
CASSYGGENTGELFF	TGTGCCAGCAGTTATGGCGGGGAGAACACCGGGGAGCTGTTTTTT	many	TRBV6-5	TRBJ2-2	-
CASSKGRTGANYGYTF	TGTGCCAGCAGCAAAGGCAGGACAGGGGCTAACTATGGCTACACCTTC	-	TRBV21-1	TRBJ1-2	-
CASSRQGGVETQYF	TGTGCCAGCTCCCGCCAGGGAGGAGTTGAGACCCAGTACTTC	-	TRBV18	TRBJ2-5	-
CASSKMGTGRGDNTEAFF	TGTGCCAGCAGCAAAATGGGAACAGGGAGGGGGGACAACACTGAAGCTTTCTTT	-	TRBV21-1	TRBJ1-1	-
CASSPQTGLGNTEAFF	TGTGCCAGCTCACCACAAACAGGGCTGGGTAACACTGAAGCTTTCTTT	few	TRBV18	TRBJ1-1	-
CASSPLDRLYNEQFF	TGTGCCAGCAGCCCCCTGGACAGGTTATACAATGAGCAGTTCTTC	few	TRBV28	TRBJ2-1	TRBD1
CSARSGTVNTEAFF	TGCAGTGCTCGATCCGGGACAGTGAACACTGAAGCTTTCTTT	few	TRBV20-1	TRBJ1-1	TRBD1
CASSFLDGTNEQFF	TGTGCCAGCAGCTTTCTGGACGGTACCAATGAGCAGTTCTTC	-	TRBV5-6	TRBJ2-1	-
CASSVWAPTDTQYF	TGTGCCAGCAGCGTGTGGGCCCCCACAGATACGCAGTATTTT	few	TRBV14	TRBJ2-3	-
CAWSVQGLNTEAFF	TGTGCCTGGAGTGTACAGGGTCTGAACACTGAAGCTTTCTTT	-	TRBV30	TRBJ1-1	-
CASGPGAMTGELFF	TGTGCTAGTGGTCCCGGGGCTATGACCGGGGAGCTGTTTTTT	-	TRBV12-5	TRBJ2-2	-
CASSYSTTQPQHF	TGTGCCAGCAGTTACTCGACTACGCAGCCCCAGCATTTT	-	TRBV6-5	TRBJ1-5	-
CASSPLLLGTSRPYNEQFF	TGTGCCAGCAGCCCACTATTATTGGGGACTAGTCGGCCCTACAATGAGCAGTTCTTC	few	TRBV11-2	TRBJ2-1	TRBD2
CASSFEGGQGHYEQYF	TGTGCCAGCAGCTTCGAGGGGGGACAGGGGCACTACGAGCAGTACTTC	once	TRBV5-5	TRBJ2-7	TRBD1
CAISGTTPYNEQFF	TGTGCCATCTCCGGGACTACTCCTTACAATGAGCAGTTCTTC	many	TRBV10-3	TRBJ2-1	TRBD2
CSARRRGYNPTVQYF	TGCAGTGCTAGACGGCGCGGATATAACCCCACAGTTCAGTATTTT	many	TRBV20-1	TRBJ2-3	-
CASSLAGLATQYF	TGCGCCAGCAGCTTGGCTGGGTTGGCGACCCAGTACTTC	-	TRBV5-1	TRBJ2-5	-
CASSPSDEQYF	TGTGCCAGCAGTCCGTCCGACGAGCAGTACTTC	many	TRBV6-6	TRBJ2-7	-
CASSQVLLETQYF	TGCGCCAGCAGCCAAGTACTGTTAGAGACCCAGTACTTC	many	TRBV4-1	TRBJ2-5	-
CASSLSGGLETQYF	TGTGCCAGCAGTTTATCAGGGGGCCTGGAGACCCAGTACTTC	-	TRBV12-3/TRBV12-4	TRBJ2-5	TRBD1
CASSNRVGNYEQYF	TGTGCTAGTTCCAACAGGGTGGGTAACTACGAGCAGTACTTC	medium-sized	TRBV12-5	TRBJ2-7	-
CSVAFYNEKLFF	TGCAGCGTCGCGTTTTATAATGAAAAACTGTTTTTT	-	TRBV29-1	TRBJ1-4	-
CSASQQGHEQFF	TGCAGTGCTAGCCAACAGGGTCATGAGCAGTTCTTC	many	TRBV20-1	TRBJ2-1	-
CASSSSGGSQETQYF	TGTGCCAGCAGCTCATCGGGGGGCAGCCAAGAGACCCAGTACTTC	few	TRBV7-9	TRBJ2-5	-
CASSPELRGTYGYTF	TGTGCCAGCAGCCCGGAGCTAAGGGGGACCTATGGCTACACCTTC	few	TRBV7-2	TRBJ1-2	-
CASSAGGGETQYF	TGTGCCAGCAGCGCGGGGGGGGGAGAGACCCAGTACTTC	-	TRBV12-3/TRBV12-4	TRBJ2-5	TRBD2
CASSSPGSGSNEQFF	TGTGCCAGCAGCTCACCAGGGTCGGGGAGCAATGAGCAGTTCTTC	many	TRBV7-6	TRBJ2-1	-
CASSRQGEETQYF	TGTGCCAGCAGCCGGCAGGGCGAAGAGACCCAGTACTTC	-	TRBV7-2	TRBJ2-5	-
CSATLNGPFSGANVLTF	TGCAGTGCCACATTGAACGGTCCTTTCTCTGGGGCCAACGTCCTGACTTTC	many	TRBV20-1	TRBJ2-6	-
CASSQSWRSTEAFF	TGTGCCAGCAGCCAATCTTGGAGGAGCACTGAAGCTTTCTTT	-	TRBV11-2	TRBJ1-1	-
CASSLAQGKLAEAFF	TGTGCCAGCAGCTTAGCTCAGGGGAAGCTCGCTGAAGCTTTCTTT	few	TRBV7-6	TRBJ1-1	-
CASSSGTSGGEETQYF	TGTGCCAGCAGCTCCGGGACTAGCGGGGGGGAAGAGACCCAGTACTTC	-	TRBV5-4	TRBJ2-5	TRBD2
CASSPKSGGVGETQYF	TGTGCCAGCAGCCCCAAGAGCGGGGGGGTAGGAGAGACCCAGTACTTC	few	TRBV3-1	TRBJ2-5	TRBD2
CSASRAGNSPLHF	TGCAGTGCGAGCCGGGCGGGAAATTCACCCCTCCACTTT	-	TRBV20-1	TRBJ1-6	-